A single sample gave rise to the 24 T cell receptor beta chains below, sequenced in a study of blood T cell repertoires in COVID-19. Data came from immunoSEQ multiplex PCR; TCRdb stores just in-frame clones and leaves some out. The data show around 100,000 clones, 80% to 90% seen once. The sample consisted of peripheral blood. The receptors stem from a man in his sixties with acute or convalescent COVID-19.

The CDR3 protein is CASSSTPGQGNSPLHF. CDR3 nucleotides: TGTGCCAGCTCATCCACTCCGGGACAGGGTAATTCACCCCTCCACTTT. The chain combines TRBV18 with TRBJ1-6; 9 nucleotides align to TRBD1. Germline CDR1 KGHSH, CDR2 LQKENI. The V gene end was trimmed by 5 bases and the J gene end by 6 bases; junction bases not matched to a gene: 8. The CDR3 has 16 amino acids.

This clone appeared once. The chain links TRBV7-9 to TRBJ2-5; TRBD1 matches at 7 bases. This CDR3 region has 14 residues. Looked up from germline, CDR1 is SEHNR and CDR2 is FQNEAQ (reference sequence). V was pared by 5 bases and J by 2 bases, with 5 bases of the junction left unmatched. Written as DNA, the CDR3 is TGTGCCAGCAGCCGAGGGACAGTGCAAGAGACCCAGTACTTC. Amino acids: CASSRGTVQETQYF. The full variable domain, completed using reference TRBV7-9 and TRBJ2-5, is DTGVSQNPRHKITKRGQNVTFRCDPISEHNRLYWYRQTLGQGPEFLTYFQNEAQLEKSRLLSDRFSAERPKGSFSTLEIQRTEQGDSAMYLCASSRGTVQETQYFGPGTRLLVL.

This clone was seen a few times. In DNA form, the CDR3 reads TGTGCCACCAGTGATTCAGGGCGGCCCCAGCATTTT. Translating gives CATSDSGRPQHF. The genes are TRBV24-1 and TRBJ1-5, with D possibly being TRBD1 (5 bases). The V gene's germline CDR1 is KGHDR and CDR2 SFDVKD. The CDR3 has 12 residues. Trimming took 2 bases from V and 9 from J, leaving 7 bases between them.

The chain combines TRBV24-1 with TRBJ2-3, with D perhaps TRBD1 (7 bases). Trimming cost V 9 bases and J 0 bases, with 9 bases left between them. Germline CDR1 is KGHDR and CDR2 is SFDVKD. This CDR3 has 13 amino acids. The chain's CDR3 is CATQGGSTDTQYF. The CDR3 bases are TGTGCCACCCAGGGGGGAAGCACAGATACGCAGTATTTT.

The V gene is TRBV30, the J gene TRBJ1-5; maybe TRBD1 (6 bases). CDR1 is GTSNPN and CDR2 is SVGIG in the germline V gene (reference sequence). Trimming took off 2 bases at V and 0 bases at J, with 23 bases between the two ends. This CDR3 has 19 residues. The CDR3: CAWSPRRGYRDYSNQPQHF. The CDR3 region has the DNA TGTGCCTGGAGTCCGAGAAGAGGGTACAGGGACTATAGCAATCAGCCCCAGCATTTT.

The chain employs TRBV6-2 or TRBV6-3 and TRBJ2-7; 7 bases agree with TRBD1. Germline-derived CDR1 and CDR2 are MNHEY and SVGEGT. V shed 2 bases and J 4 bases; nucleotides not matched to a gene: 8. CDR3 length equals 15 residues. CDR3 in amino acids: CASSYGPGQIYEQYF. The DNA for the CDR3 is TGTGCCAGCAGTTACGGCCCGGGACAGATTTACGAGCAGTACTTC.

The chain links TRBV11-2 to TRBJ1-1, with D maybe TRBD1 (5 bases). CDR1 is SGHAT, CDR2 FQNNGV, per germline. CDR3 length equals 14 residues. Trimming took off 5 bases at V and 0 bases at J, with 10 bases between the two ends. The CDR3 is CASSRQNVNTEAFF. The CDR3 nucleotides are TGTGCCAGCAGCCGACAGAACGTGAACACTGAAGCTTTCTTT.

V and J are TRBV5-5 and TRBJ1-1; D is possibly TRBD1 (6 bases). From germline, CDR1 is SGHKS and CDR2 YYEKEE (reference sequence). The CDR3 contains 13 residues. V was shortened by 5 bases and J by 2 bases, with 10 bases between the two germline ends. Here the CDR3 DNA reads TGTGCCAGCAGACCCAGGGGAAACACTGAAGCTTTCTTT. This gives the protein CASRPRGNTEAFF.

This rearrangement joins TRBV11-3 to TRBJ2-5; a weak D match, TRBD2 (7 bases). The germline gives CDR1 SGHNT, CDR2 YENEEA. The CDR3 sequence is 13 residues long. The germline V and J ends were trimmed by 7 bases and 5 bases, with 14 bases remaining between them. The CDR3 loop reads CASIRGAGETQYF. The CDR3 nucleotides are TGTGCCAGCATCCGGGGGGCAGGCGAGACCCAGTACTTC.

The rearrangement links TRBV18 to TRBJ1-1; D is unresolved. Germline V gives CDR1 KGHSH, CDR2 LQKENI. V was cut by 1 base and J by 0 bases, with 18 bases left in between. The CDR3 contains 18 residues. This CDR3 reads CASSPLRLGRSMNTEAFF. The CDR3 DNA follows: TGTGCCAGCTCACCACTTCGGTTAGGTAGGAGCATGAACACTGAAGCTTTCTTT.

The CDR3 protein is CASSPTIMLMNTEAFF. The DNA for the CDR3 is TGTGCCAGCTCACCGACTATTATGTTGATGAACACTGAAGCTTTCTTT. J is TRBJ1-1 and V is TRBV18; D unresolved. Trimming took 3 bases from V and 0 from J, leaving 14 bases between them. Germline assignment: CDR1 KGHSH and CDR2 LQKENI. The CDR3 sequence is 16 residues long.

This clone came up a few times. V gene TRBV15 combines with J gene TRBJ2-6; maybe TRBD2 (5 bases). The ends were cut back, 1 base at V and 3 bases at J, with 7 bases in the middle. Germline V CDR1 and CDR2: LNHNV, YYDKDF (reference sequence). There are 15 residues in the CDR3. The CDR3 reads CATSRAGDGANVLTF. In DNA form, the CDR3 reads TGTGCCACCAGCAGAGCCGGGGATGGGGCCAACGTCCTGACTTTC.

In DNA form, the CDR3 reads TGTGCCAGCAGCTTAGGACTAGCGGGAGTCACCGGGGAGCTGTTTTTT. Amino acids: CASSLGLAGVTGELFF. The chain recombines TRBV9 with TRBJ2-2; 13 nucleotides match TRBD2. J gave up 4 bases and V 4 bases, and 4 bases lay outside the gene matches. The CDR3 has 16 amino acids. CDR1 and CDR2 from the germline V gene are SGDLS and YYNGEE.

This chain joins TRBV5-6 and TRBJ2-3, with TRBD2 matching 7 bases. The CDR3 has 16 residues. Germline V gives CDR1 SGHDT, CDR2 YYEEEE. V gave up 3 bases and J gave up 2 bases; unmatched junction bases: 9. CDR3 in amino acids: CASSSLWSGNTDTQYF. DNA of the CDR3: TGTGCCAGCAGCTCTCTTTGGAGCGGGAACACAGATACGCAGTATTTT. The full variable domain, with the rest looked up from reference TRBV5-6 and TRBJ2-3, is DAGVTQSPTHLIKTRGQQVTLRCSPKSGHDTVSWYQQALGQGPQFIFQYYEEEERQRGNFPDRFSGHQFPNYSSELNVNALLLGDSALYLCASSSLWSGNTDTQYFGPGTRLTVL.

V usage is TRBV7-2 and J usage is TRBJ1-4, with TRBD1 matching over 8 bases. CDR1 and CDR2 (germline): SGHTA, FQGNSA. This CDR3 contains 13 residues. After removal of 4 bases from V and 8 bases from J, the junction contained 3 bases not matched to a gene. The CDR3 here is CASSWTGWEKLFF. CDR3 DNA sequence: TGTGCCAGCAGCTGGACAGGGTGGGAAAAACTGTTTTTT. Full variable domain (remainder filled in from reference TRBV7-2 and TRBJ1-4): GAGVSQSPSNKVTEKGKDVELRCDPISGHTALYWYRQSLGQGLEFLIYFQGNSAPDKSGLPSDRFSAERTGGSVSTLTIQRTQQEDSAVYLCASSWTGWEKLFFGSGTQLSVL.

J is TRBJ1-6 and V is TRBV5-6; maybe TRBD1 (5 bases). This CDR3 contains 14 residues. The V and J ends lost 4 bases and 7 bases respectively, with 12 bases between them. The V gene's germline CDR1 is SGHDT and CDR2 YYEEEE. The CDR3 region has the DNA TGTGCCAGCAGCCGCCAGGGATTAAATTCACCCCTCCACTTT. Its translation is CASSRQGLNSPLHF. Filled out from reference TRBV5-6 and TRBJ1-6, the complete variable domain reads DAGVTQSPTHLIKTRGQQVTLRCSPKSGHDTVSWYQQALGQGPQFIFQYYEEEERQRGNFPDRFSGHQFPNYSSELNVNALLLGDSALYLCASSRQGLNSPLHFGNGTRLTVT.

CDR3: CASTGAGVGTDTQYF. The CDR3 DNA is TGTGCCAGCACGGGAGCGGGAGTAGGAACAGATACGCAGTATTTT. The chain joins TRBV2 to TRBJ2-3; 8 bases line up with TRBD2. Germline V gene sequence: CDR1 SNHLY, CDR2 FYNNEI. Trimming took 7 bases from V and 3 from J; bases not matched to a gene: 9. This CDR3 contains 15 residues.

This sequence joins TRBV30 and TRBJ2-7; D could derive from TRBD1 or TRBD2 (5 bases each). The CDR3 is 13 amino acids. Germline values: CDR1 GTSNPN, CDR2 SVGIG (reference sequence). Trimming pared 8 bases from V and 0 bases from J, leaving 14 bases between. The CDR3 region has the DNA TGTGCCGGGGGACGGTCGAGCTCCTACGAGCAGTACTTC. Residues: CAGGRSSSYEQYF.

V is TRBV29-1 and J is TRBJ1-2; TRBD1 matches 7 bases. V shed 3 bases, J shed 8 bases, and the junction held 9 bases outside the gene matches. Germline-derived CDR1 and CDR2 are SQVTM and ANQGSEA. The CDR3 is 13 residues long. DNA for the CDR3: TGCAGCGTTGAGGGACAGCTCCGCGGGGGCTACACCTTC. Protein sequence: CSVEGQLRGGYTF.

The chain combines TRBV6-2 or TRBV6-3 with TRBJ1-1, with TRBD1 matching over 7 bases. The CDR3 covers 16 residues. The germline CDR1 and CDR2 sequences are MNHEY and SVGEGT. Losses at the gene ends were 2 bases for V and 10 bases for J; bases not matched to a gene: 16. In DNA form, the CDR3 reads TGTGCCAGCAGTTACGATGGGGGCCCCTCGGGACAGCTAGCTTTCTTT. This sequence encodes CASSYDGGPSGQLAFF.

J is TRBJ1-2 and V is TRBV20-1; D not resolved. Trimming shortened V by 3 bases and J by 6 bases, and 17 bases separated the two germline ends. Germline-derived CDR1 and CDR2 are DFQATT and SNEGSKA (reference sequence). The CDR3 extends over 14 amino acids. The CDR3 DNA sequence: TGCAGTGCTAGTCCGCGAGCGACGTTTCATGGCTACACCTTC. This codes for CSASPRATFHGYTF.

This clone was recorded only once. This chain connects TRBV7-8 to TRBJ2-5; D may be TRBD1 (5 bases). The CDR3 covers 14 residues. Looked up from germline, CDR1 is SGHVS and CDR2 is FQNEAQ. Trimming removed 1 base from V and 2 bases from J, with 8 bases in between. The CDR3 DNA reads TGTGCCAGCAGCTTAGAGGGGAATCAAGAGACCCAGTACTTC. Translating it yields CASSLEGNQETQYF.

The chain employs TRBV24-1 and TRBJ2-1; the match to TRBD2 covers 11 bases. The trim removed 1 base at V and 8 bases at J, leaving 3 bases unmatched. The germline CDR1 and CDR2 sequences are KGHDR and SFDVKD. The CDR3 spans 15 residues. For the CDR3, the DNA is TGTGCCACCAGTGATTTAACTAGCGGGAGCGATGAGCAGTTCTTC. Encoded protein: CATSDLTSGSDEQFF.

V usage is TRBV18 and J usage is TRBJ2-3, with TRBD2 identical over 8 bases. Germline V gene lookup returns CDR1 KGHSH and CDR2 LQKENI. CDR3 size: 17 residues. V shed 4 bases and J 1 base; nucleotides not matched to a gene: 10. CDR3 region: CASSQTSLAGRTDTQYF. Written as DNA, the CDR3 is TGTGCCAGCTCACAAACTTCCCTAGCGGGCCGCACAGATACGCAGTATTTT.